This T cell receptor (beta chain) was sequenced for a study of T cell responses to AZD1222 COVID-19 vaccine. Study results and limitations: CD4 TCRs associated with vaccination spanned spike, dominating at 160-218 and 743-854. Clonal diversity may have been underestimated in mostly white British donors. Spike-specific TCR depth and breadth grew after two AZD1222 doses.

In its sample, this clone was seen once. Antigen specificity is unknown. The data were produced by immunoSEQ multiplex PCR, yet TCRdb's version contains in-frame clones alone and is incomplete. The sample contains roughly 130,000 clones, roughly 85% of which appear only once. Trimming removed 4 bases from V and 6 bases from J; junction bases left unmatched: 12. This CDR3 is built from 15 residues. Germline-derived CDR1 and CDR2 are MNHEY and SVGAGI. V usage is TRBV6-5 and J usage is TRBJ2-7; 7 nucleotides align to TRBD1. Sequenced here: peripheral blood, sampled on day 0 of AZD1222 vaccination. The TCR was taken from an adult in good health. This chain's CDR3 is CASSLRETTGTEQYF. The CDR3 DNA reads TGTGCCAGCAGTTTAAGGGAGACGACAGGGACCGAGCAGTACTTC.